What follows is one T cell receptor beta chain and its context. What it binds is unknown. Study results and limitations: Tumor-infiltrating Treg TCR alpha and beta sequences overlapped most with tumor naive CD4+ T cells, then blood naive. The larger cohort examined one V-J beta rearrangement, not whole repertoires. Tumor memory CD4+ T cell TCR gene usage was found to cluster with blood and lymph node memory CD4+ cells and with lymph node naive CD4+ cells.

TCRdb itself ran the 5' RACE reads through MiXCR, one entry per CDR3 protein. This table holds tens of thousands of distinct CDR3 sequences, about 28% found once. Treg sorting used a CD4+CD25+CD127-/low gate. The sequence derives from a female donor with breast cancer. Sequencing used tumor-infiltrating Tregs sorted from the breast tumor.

Here the CDR3 reads CASSIPPNVLTF. Written as DNA, the CDR3 is TGTGCCAGTAGTATCCCCCCTAACGTCCTGACTTTC. The chain couples TRBV19 to TRBJ2-6; D uncertain. The length of the CDR3 is 12 residues. V lost 3 bases and J 10 bases, leaving 7 bases between the germline ends. Germline-derived CDR1 and CDR2 are LNHDA and SQIVND (reference sequence).